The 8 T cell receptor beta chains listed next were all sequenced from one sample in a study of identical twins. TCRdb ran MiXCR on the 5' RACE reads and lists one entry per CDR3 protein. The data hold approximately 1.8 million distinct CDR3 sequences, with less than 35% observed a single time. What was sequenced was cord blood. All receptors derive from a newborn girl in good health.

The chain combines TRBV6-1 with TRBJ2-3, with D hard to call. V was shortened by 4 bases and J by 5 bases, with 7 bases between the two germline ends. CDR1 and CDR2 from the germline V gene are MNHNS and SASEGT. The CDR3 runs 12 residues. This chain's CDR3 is CASSVMEDTQYF. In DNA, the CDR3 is TGTGCCAGCAGTGTAATGGAAGATACGCAGTATTTT.

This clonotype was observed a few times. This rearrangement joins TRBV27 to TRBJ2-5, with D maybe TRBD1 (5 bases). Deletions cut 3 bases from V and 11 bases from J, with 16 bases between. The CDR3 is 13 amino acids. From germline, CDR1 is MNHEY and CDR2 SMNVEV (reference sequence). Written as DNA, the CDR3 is TGTGCCAGCAGTTTCGGCAGGGTAAATGAGCAGTACTTC. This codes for CASSFGRVNEQYF.

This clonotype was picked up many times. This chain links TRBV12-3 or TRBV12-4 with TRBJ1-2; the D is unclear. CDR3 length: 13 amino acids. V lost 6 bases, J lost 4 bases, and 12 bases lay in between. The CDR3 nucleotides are TGTGCCAGCAGCACCGAGGGCCGCTATGGCTACACCTTC. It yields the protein CASSTEGRYGYTF.

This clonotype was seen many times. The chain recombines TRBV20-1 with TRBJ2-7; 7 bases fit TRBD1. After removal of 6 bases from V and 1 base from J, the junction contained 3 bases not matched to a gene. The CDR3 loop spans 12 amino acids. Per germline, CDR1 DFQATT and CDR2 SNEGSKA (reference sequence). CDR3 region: CSATDRSYEQYF. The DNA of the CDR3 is TGCAGTGCAACGGACAGGTCCTACGAGCAGTACTTC.

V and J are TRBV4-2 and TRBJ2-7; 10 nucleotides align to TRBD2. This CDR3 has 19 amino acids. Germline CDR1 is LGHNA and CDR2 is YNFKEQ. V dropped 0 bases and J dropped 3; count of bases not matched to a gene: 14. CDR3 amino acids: CASSQELGSSGSLFYEQYF. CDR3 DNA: TGTGCCAGCAGCCAAGAACTAGGTTCTAGCGGGAGTCTTTTCTACGAGCAGTACTTC.

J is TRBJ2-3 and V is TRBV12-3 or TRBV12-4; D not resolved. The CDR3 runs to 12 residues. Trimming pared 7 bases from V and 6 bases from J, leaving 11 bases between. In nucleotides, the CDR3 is TGTGCCAGCACTGACTCAGCTGATACGCAGTATTTT. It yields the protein CASTDSADTQYF.

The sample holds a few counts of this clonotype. The CDR3 DNA follows: TGTGCCAGCAGTTTGGGGGGGACAGGAAAGACTGAAGCTTTCTTT. The encoded protein is CASSLGGTGKTEAFF. V usage is TRBV27 and J usage is TRBJ1-1; 8 bases agree with TRBD1. This CDR3 has 15 residues. The junction had 8 bases not matched to a gene; V was cut back by 3 bases and J by 5 bases. The germline V gene encodes CDR1 MNHEY and CDR2 SMNVEV (reference sequence).

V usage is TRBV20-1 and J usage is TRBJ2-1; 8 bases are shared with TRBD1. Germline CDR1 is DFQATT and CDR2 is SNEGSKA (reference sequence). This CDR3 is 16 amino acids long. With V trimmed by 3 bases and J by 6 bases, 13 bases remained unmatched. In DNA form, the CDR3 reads TGCAGTGCTAGCCGGTTGACAGGGGTTAGGGGCAATGAGCAGTTCTTC. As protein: CSASRLTGVRGNEQFF.